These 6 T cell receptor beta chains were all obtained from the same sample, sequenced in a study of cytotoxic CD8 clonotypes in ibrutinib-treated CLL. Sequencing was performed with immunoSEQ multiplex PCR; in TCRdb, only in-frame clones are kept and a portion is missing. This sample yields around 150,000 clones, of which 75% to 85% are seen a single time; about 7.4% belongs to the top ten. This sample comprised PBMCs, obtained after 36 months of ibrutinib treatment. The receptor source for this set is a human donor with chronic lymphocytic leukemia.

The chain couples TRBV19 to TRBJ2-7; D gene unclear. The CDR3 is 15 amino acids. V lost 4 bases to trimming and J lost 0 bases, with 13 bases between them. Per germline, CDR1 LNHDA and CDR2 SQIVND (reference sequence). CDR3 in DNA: TGTGCCAGTAGTAGGGCATACGGTATCTCCTACGAGCAGTACTTC. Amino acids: CASSRAYGISYEQYF.

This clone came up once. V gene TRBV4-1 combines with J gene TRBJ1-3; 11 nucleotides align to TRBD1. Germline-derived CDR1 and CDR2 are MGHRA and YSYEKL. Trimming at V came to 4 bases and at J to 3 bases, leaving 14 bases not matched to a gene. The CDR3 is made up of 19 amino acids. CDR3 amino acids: CASSRYSWDRGNHGNTIYF. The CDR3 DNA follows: TGCGCCAGCAGCCGCTACTCATGGGACAGGGGGAATCATGGAAACACCATATATTTT.

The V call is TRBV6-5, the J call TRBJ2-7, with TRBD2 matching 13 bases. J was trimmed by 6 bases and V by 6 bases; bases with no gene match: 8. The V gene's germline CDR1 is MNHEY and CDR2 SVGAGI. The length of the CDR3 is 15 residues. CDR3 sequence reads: CASRRGLAGVGEQYF. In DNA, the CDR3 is TGTGCCAGCAGACGAGGACTAGCGGGAGTCGGCGAGCAGTACTTC.

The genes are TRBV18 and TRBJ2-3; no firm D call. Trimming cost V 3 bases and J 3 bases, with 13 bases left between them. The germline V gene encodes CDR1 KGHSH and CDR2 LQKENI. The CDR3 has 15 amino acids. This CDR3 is CASSPLLQITDTQYF. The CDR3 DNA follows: TGTGCCAGCTCACCTCTCCTACAGATAACAGATACGCAGTATTTT.

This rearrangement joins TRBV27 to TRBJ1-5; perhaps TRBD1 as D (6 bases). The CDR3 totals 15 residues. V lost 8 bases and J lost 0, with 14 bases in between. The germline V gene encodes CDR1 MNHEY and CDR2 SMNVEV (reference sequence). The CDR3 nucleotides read TGTGCCAGCGGAATCTGGGGGCATAGCAATCAGCCCCAGCATTTT. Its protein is CASGIWGHSNQPQHF.

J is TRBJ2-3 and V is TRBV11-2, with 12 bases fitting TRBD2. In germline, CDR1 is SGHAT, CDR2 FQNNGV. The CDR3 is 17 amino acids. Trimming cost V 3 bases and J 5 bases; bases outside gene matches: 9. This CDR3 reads CASSLVLAGGRGDTQYF. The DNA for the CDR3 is TGTGCCAGCAGCTTGGTACTAGCGGGGGGACGGGGAGATACGCAGTATTTT.